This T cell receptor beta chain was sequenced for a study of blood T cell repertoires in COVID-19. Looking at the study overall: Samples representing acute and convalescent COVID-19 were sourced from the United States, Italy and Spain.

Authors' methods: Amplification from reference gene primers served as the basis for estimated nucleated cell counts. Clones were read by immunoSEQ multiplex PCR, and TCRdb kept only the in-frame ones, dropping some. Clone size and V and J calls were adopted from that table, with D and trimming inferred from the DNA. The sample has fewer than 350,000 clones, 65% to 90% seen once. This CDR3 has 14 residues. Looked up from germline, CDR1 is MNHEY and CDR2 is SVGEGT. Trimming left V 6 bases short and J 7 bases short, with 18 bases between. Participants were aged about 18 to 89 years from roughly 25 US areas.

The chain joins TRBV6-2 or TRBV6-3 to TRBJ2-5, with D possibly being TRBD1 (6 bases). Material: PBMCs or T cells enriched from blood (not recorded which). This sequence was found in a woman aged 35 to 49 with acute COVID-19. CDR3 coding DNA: TGTGCCAGCAGCTCCCCCCCGGTAGGGGGGACCCAGTACTTC. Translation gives CASSSPPVGGTQYF.